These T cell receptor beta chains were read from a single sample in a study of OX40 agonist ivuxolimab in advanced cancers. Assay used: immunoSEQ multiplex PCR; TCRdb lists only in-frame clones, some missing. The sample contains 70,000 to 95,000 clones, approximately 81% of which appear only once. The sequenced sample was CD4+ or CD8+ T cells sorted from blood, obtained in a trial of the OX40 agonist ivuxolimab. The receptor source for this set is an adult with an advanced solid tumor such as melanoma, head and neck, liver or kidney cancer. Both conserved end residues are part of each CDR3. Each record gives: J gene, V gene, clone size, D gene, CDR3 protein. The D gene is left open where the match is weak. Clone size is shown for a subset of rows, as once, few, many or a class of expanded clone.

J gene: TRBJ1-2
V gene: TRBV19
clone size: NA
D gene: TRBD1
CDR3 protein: CASSRLTGGLGYTF

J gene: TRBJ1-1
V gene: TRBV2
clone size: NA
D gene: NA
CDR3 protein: CASRQQGVGRNEAFF

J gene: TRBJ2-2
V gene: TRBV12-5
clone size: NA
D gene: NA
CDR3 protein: CASSLNTGELFF

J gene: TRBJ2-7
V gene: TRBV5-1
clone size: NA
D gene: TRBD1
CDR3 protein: CASSLNRDSRLLEQYF

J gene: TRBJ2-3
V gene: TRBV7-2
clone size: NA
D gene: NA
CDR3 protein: CASSFNFRGTTDTQYF

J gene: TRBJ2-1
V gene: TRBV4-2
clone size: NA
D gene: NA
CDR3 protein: CASSQDVRVGNNEQFF

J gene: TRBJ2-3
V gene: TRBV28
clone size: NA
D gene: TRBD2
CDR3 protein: CASLAGHTDTQYF

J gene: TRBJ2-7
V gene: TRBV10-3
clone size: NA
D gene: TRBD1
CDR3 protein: CAISLAGGRQYF

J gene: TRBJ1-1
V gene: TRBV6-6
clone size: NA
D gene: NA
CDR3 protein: CASIRGRMNTEAFF

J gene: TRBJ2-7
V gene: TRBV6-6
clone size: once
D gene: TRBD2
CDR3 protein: CASSRASGGAGEQYF

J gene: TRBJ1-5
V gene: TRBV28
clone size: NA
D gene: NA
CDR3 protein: CASSLSQGIAQPQHF

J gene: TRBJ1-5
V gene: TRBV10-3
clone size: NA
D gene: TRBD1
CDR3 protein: CATGGTGLNQPRHF

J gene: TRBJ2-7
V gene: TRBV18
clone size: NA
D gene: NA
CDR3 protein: CASSPGLTGAGREQYF

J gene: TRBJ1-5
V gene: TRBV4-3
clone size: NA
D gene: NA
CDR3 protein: CASSQDYGQPQHF

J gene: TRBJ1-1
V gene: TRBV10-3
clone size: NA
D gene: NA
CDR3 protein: CAISERQSNTEAFF

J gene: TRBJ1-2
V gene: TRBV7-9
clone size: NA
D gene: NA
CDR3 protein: CASSLETSSGYTF

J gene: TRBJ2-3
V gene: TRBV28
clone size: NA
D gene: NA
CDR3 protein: CASSPPVGTSTDTQYF

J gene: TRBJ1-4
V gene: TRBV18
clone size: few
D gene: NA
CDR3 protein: CASSLMAKELFF

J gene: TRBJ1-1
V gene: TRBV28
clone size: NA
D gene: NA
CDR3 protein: CATTGWTEAFF

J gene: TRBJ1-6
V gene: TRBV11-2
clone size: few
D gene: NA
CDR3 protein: CASSDTGLSSYNSPLHF

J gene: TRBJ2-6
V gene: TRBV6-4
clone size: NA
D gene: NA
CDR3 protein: CASSDSRGSLSGANVLTF

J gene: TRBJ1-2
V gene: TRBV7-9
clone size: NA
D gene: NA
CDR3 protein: CASSLTSGRGLYGYTF

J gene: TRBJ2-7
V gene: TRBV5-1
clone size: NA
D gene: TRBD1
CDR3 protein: CASSLSGQGYEQYF

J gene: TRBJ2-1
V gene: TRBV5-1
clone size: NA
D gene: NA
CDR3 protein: CASKPASVDNEQFF

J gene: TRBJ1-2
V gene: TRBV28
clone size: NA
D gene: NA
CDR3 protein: CASSFIHGGGGYGYTF

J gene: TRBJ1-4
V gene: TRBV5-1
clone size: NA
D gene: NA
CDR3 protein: CASSTNIGEKLFF

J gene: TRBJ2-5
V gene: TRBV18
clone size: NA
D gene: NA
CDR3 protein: CASSITGTPQETQYF

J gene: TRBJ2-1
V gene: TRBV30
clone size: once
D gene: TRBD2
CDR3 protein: CAWSGGGNEQFF

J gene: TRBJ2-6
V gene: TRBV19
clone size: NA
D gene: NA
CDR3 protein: CASRRGSSSGANVLTF

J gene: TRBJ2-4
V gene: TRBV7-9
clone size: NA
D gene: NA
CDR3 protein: CASSPGLAKNIQYF

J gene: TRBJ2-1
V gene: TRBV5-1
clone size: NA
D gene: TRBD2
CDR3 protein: CASSLAAGGLYNEQFF

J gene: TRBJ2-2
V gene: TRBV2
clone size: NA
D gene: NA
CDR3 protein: CASSERLTGELFF

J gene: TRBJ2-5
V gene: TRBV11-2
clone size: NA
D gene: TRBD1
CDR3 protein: CASSRDREETQYF

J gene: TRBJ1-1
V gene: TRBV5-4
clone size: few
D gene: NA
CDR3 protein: CASSLRAANTEAFF

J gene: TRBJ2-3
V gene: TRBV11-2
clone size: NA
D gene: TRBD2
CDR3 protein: CASSLRGGGRTDTQYF

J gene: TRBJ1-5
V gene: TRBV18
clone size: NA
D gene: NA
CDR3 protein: CASSQTAQVKQPQHF

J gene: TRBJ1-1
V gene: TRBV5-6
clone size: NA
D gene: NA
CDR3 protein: CASSVSGINTEAFF

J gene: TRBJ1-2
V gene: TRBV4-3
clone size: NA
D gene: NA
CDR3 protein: CASSQVATTNYGYTF

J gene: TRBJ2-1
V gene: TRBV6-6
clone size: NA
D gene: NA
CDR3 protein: CASSQPNNEQFF

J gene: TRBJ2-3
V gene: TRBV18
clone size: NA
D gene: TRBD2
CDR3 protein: CASSWGTSGNRSTQYF

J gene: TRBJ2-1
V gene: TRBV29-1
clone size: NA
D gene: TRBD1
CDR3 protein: CSVDHRDRGINEQFF

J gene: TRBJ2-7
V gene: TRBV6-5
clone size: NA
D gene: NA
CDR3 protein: CASSYRGPGKGYEQYF

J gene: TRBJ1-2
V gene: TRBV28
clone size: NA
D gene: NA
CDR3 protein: CASKEGLYGYTF

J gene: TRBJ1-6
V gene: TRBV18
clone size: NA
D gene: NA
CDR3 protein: CASSRTDYNSPLHF